The source of this TCR beta chain is a study of Graves' ophthalmopathy and Graves' hyperthyroidism listed by TCRdb under 2018. The study in broad terms: Peripheral blood was collected at initial diagnosis, prior to any treatment. Once sampling was done, hyperthyroidism patients were given methimazole at a starting dose of 30 mg daily, while ophthalmopathy patients were given high-dose intravenous methylprednisolone. To explore V-J signatures that separate ophthalmopathy from hyperthyroidism, a discovery set of about 100 patients was enrolled, consisting of 43 with ophthalmopathy and around 57 with stable hyperthyroidism. The roughly 90 discovery patients were divided at random into training and test sets in a 7:3 ratio. The study used signatures of the TCR beta repertoire to tell Graves' ophthalmopathy apart from Graves' hyperthyroidism and to predict which patients would progress to ophthalmopathy. An independent validation cohort was composed of some 19 hyperthyroidism patients and 17 patients who later progressed from hyperthyroidism to ophthalmopathy. In more than five hyperthyroidism patients, the T-cell repertoires found in thyroid tissue were compared with those found in blood. In total, under 150 blood samples were TCR-sequenced: fewer than 50 ophthalmopathy, some 75 hyperthyroidism and some 17 hyperthyroidism-to-ophthalmopathy patients. Paper-wide results and their limitations: In validation, the model predicted ophthalmopathy progression with about 70% sensitivity and roughly 78% specificity; 12 predicted patients were CT-confirmed with GO in a median of around 6.5 months. The 13-signature model separated ophthalmopathy from stable hyperthyroidism with 85% to 90% sensitivity and 81.08% specificity in cross-validation, and 80%/75% in the test set. Most expanded thyroid clonotypes with a frequency above 0.001 also appeared in blood, which suggests that blood repertoires may reflect the immune response in the thyroid. Sample size was not predetermined statistically, and investigators were not blinded to group allocation.

Ophthalmopathy patients were characterized by moderately to severely active disease, a Clinical Activity Score of at least 3, a NOSPECS grade of at least 4, and a disease duration under 3 months. Patients were excluded if they had other autoimmune diseases, uncontrolled infections, pregnancy or lactation. Clinical symptoms, serum thyroxine, TRAb, thyroid ultrasound and orbital computed tomography formed the basis of the diagnosis. Ficoll-Paque density gradient centrifugation was used to isolate PBMCs from around 10 ml of fresh peripheral blood. Total RNA was extracted using Trizol reagent, and RNA quality was checked on an Agilent 2100 Bioanalyzer. TCR beta CDR3 regions were amplified from RNA transcripts for repertoire sequencing. A first-round RT-PCR used HTBI primers with the Qiagen OneStep RT-PCR kit, followed by a second-round multiplex PCR, size selection and purification. The libraries underwent paired-end sequencing with 100 bp reads on an Illumina HiSeq2000. Turning to the authors' computational methods: SOAPnuke was used for read processing, and reads with adapters, uncalled bases, a mean Phred below 15, or no exact constant-primer or identifier match were discarded. High-quality paired reads were merged with COPE v1.2.5. Clonotypes were defined as unique nucleotide sequences and were aligned to IMGT TRB V, D and J references using MiTCR v1.1. Analysis was restricted to V-J combinations with a frequency above 0.0001, which covered roughly 99% of repertoires. For each V-J combination, a TCR clonal expansion and chaos score was defined as F50 clonal expansion divided by the chaos observed in the TCRdist matrix. Welch's t-statistics and random forest were used to reduce features to approximately 13 V-J combinations, which were fed into a naive Bayes classifier. The similarity between thyroid and blood repertoires was quantified using the Morisita-Horn index. TCRdb reanalyzed the raw reads on its own, using fastp at Q25 for trimming and MiXCR for clone calling, and kept in-frame beta chains. Rows with one shared CDR3 protein collapse into an entry with the most common genes and DNA. TCRdb's processing, not the authors' own work, is the source of the V and J calls. This sample has some 400,000 distinct CDR3 sequences in its table, and 15% to 20% of those were observed once. The ten most abundant clones make up around 1.6% of the sample.

This clonotype was found a few times. This receptor's antigen is unknown. No base quality information exists; no much larger clone differs at one position. Sequencing input: peripheral blood. The clonotype was recovered from a woman under 30 with Graves' ophthalmopathy. Donor details come from another sample of the same person, matched by shared clones.

The CDR3 here reads CASSYGRGLWDTEAFF. The nucleotide sequence is TGTGCCAGCAGTTACGGCAGGGGGCTGTGGGACACTGAAGCTTTCTTT. This receptor chain uses TRBV6-2 or TRBV6-3 and TRBJ1-1; 8 middle bases align to TRBD1. Trimmed from V: 2 bases; trimmed from J: 3 bases; junction bases lacking a gene match: 8. CDR1 and CDR2, per the germline V gene, are MNHEY and SVGEGT. The CDR3 goes from the cysteine to the phenylalanine over 16 residues. The retained sequence is limited to the CDR3, 48 bases, with the frame set at the first base.